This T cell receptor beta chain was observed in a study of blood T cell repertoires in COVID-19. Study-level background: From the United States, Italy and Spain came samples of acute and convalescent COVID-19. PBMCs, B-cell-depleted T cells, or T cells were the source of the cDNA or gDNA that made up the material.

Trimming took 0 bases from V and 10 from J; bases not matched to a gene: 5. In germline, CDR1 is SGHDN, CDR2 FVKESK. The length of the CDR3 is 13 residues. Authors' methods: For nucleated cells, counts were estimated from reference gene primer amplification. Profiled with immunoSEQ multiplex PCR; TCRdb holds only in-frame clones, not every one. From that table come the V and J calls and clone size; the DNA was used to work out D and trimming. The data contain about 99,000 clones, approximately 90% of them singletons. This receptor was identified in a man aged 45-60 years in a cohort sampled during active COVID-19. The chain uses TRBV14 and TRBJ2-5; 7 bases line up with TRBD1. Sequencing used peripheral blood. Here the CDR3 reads CASSQDRTGVQYF. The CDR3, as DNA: TGTGCCAGCAGCCAAGATAGGACAGGTGTCCAGTACTTC. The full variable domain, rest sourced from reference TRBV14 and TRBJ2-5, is EAGVTQFPSHSVIEKGQTVTLRCDPISGHDNLYWYRRVMGKEIKFLLHFVKESKQDESGMPNNRFLAERTGGTYSTLKVQPAELEDSGVYFCASSQDRTGVQYFGPGTRLLVL.